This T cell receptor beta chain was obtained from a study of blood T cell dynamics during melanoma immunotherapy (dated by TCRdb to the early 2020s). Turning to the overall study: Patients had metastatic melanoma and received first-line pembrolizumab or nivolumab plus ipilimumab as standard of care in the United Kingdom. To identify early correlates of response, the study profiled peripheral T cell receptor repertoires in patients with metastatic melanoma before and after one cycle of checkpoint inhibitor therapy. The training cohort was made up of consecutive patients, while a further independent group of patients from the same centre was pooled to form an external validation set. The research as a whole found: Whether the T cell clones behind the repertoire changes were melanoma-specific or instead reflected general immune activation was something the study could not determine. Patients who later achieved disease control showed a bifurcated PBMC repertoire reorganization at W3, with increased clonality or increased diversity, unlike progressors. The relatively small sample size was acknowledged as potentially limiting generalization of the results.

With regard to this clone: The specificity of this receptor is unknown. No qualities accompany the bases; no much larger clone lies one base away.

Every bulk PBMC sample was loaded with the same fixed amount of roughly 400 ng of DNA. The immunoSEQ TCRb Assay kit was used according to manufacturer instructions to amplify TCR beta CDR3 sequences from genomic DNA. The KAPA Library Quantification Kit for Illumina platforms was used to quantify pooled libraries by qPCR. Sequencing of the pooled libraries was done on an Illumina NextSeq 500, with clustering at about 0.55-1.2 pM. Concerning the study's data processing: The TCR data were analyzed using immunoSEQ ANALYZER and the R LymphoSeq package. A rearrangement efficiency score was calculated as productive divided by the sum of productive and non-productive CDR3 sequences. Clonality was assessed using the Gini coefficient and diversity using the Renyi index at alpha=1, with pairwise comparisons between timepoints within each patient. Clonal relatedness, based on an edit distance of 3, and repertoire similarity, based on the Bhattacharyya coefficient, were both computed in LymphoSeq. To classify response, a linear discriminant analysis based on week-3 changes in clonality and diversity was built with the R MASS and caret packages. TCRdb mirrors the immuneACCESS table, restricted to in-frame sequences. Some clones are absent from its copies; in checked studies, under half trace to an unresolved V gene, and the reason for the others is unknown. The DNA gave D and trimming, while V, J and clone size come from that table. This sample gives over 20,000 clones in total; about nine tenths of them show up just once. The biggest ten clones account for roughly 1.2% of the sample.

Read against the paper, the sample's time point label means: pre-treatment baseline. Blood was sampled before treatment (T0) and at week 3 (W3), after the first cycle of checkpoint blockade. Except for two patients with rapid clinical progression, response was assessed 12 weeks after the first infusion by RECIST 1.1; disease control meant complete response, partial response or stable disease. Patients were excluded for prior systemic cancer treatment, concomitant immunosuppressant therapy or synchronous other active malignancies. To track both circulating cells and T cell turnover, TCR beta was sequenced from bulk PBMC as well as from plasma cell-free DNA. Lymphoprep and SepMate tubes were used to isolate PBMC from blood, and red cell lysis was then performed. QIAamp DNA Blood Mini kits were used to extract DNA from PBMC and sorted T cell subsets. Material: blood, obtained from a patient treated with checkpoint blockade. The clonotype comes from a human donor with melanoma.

CDR3 loop: CASTRGSSGNTIYF. The bases are TGTGCCAGTACCCGAGGAAGCTCTGGAAACACCATATATTTT. The receptor chain draws on TRBV19 and TRBJ1-3; no D gene call is confident. CDR1 and CDR2 were assigned from the germline V gene (reference sequence) as LNHDA and SQIVND. CDR3 length: 14 amino acids, cysteine to phenylalanine. Here the CDR3 DNA is all that survives: 42 bases in frame from base 1. The junction shows trimming of 7 bases on V and 0 bases on J, plus 10 bases between the germline ends.